This T cell receptor beta chain was sequenced in a study of PD-1 blockade in classical Hodgkin lymphoma. This clone was observed a handful of times. Germline V CDR1 and CDR2: MNHNS, SASEGT. Trimming took 5 bases from V and 7 from J, leaving 11 bases between them. This CDR3 has 13 residues. Libraries were prepared by immunoSEQ multiplex PCR; TCRdb keeps only in-frame clonotypes and omits some of them. Of tens of thousands of clones listed, 60% to 85% were seen once; the top ten hold about 18%. Relapse was seen in all patients after autologous stem cell transplantation, and brentuximab vedotin exposure was variable.

The chain carries TRBV6-1 and TRBJ2-2; D not resolved. Source: peripheral blood mononuclear cells (PBMCs), taken before the second cycle of nivolumab. The TCR originated in a human donor with classical Hodgkin lymphoma. The CDR3, as DNA: TGTGCCAGCAGTCGGACGGTTTACGGGGAGCTGTTTTTT. It yields the protein CASSRTVYGELFF.